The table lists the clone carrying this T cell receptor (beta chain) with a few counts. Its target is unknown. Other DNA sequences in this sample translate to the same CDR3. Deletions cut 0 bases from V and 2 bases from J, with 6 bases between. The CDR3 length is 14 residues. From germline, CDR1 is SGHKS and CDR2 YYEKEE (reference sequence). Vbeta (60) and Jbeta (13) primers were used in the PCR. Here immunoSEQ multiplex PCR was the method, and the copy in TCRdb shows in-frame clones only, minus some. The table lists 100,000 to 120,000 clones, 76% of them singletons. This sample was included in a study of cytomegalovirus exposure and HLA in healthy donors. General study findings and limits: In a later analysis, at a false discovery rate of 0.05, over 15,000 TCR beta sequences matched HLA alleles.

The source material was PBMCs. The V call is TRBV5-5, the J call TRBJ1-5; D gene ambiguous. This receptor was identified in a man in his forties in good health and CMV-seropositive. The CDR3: CASSLDPGNQPQHF. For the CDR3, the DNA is TGTGCCAGCAGCTTGGATCCGGGCAATCAGCCCCAGCATTTT. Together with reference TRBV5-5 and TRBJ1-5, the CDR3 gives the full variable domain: DAGVTQSPTHLIKTRGQQVTLRCSPISGHKSVSWYQQVLGQGPQFIFQYYEKEERGRGNFPDRFSARQFPNYSSELNVNALLLGDSALYLCASSLDPGNQPQHFGDGTRLSIL.